The 27 T cell receptor beta chains below all came from one sample that was sequenced in a study of neoadjuvant nivolumab and ipilimumab in lung cancer. The repertoire was sequenced with immunoSEQ multiplex PCR; TCRdb's copy has only in-frame clones and lacks some. Here the sample spans some 38,000 clones, nearly 90% being singletons. The sample was peripheral blood, taken before neoadjuvant nivolumab, alone or with ipilimumab. Receptors originate from an adult with non-small cell lung cancer.

The CDR3 DNA reads TGCGCCAGCAGCCAAACCGGGGTACCCAAACAGTTCTTC. Translated: CASSQTGVPKQFF. V and J are TRBV4-3 and TRBJ2-1, with a possible D match to TRBD2 (5 bases). The CDR3 loop spans 13 amino acids. V gave up 2 bases and J gave up 13 bases, with 15 bases separating them. Germline CDR1 and CDR2: LGHNA and YSLEER.

A single count supports this clone. The chain is built from TRBV9 and TRBJ2-5, with TRBD1 matching over 9 bases. Germline values: CDR1 SGDLS, CDR2 YYNGEE. The CDR3 spans 14 residues. V was pared by 0 bases and J by 4 bases, with 1 base of the junction left unmatched. The CDR3 DNA is TGTGCCAGCAGCGTAGGGGGACAGGGAGAGACCCAGTACTTC. Protein: CASSVGGQGETQYF.

The chain has TRBV28 and TRBJ2-7; either TRBD1 or TRBD2 may fit D (5 bases each). Germline V gene lookup returns CDR1 MDHEN and CDR2 SYDVKM. The CDR3 runs 13 residues. Trimming pared 9 bases from V and 7 bases from J, leaving 19 bases between. CDR3 bases: TGTGCCAGTAGGGGACGGCCACCGGGGGAGCAGTACTTC. Amino acids: CASRGRPPGEQYF. Full variable domain (remainder filled in from reference TRBV28 and TRBJ2-7): DVKVTQSSRYLVKRTGEKVFLECVQDMDHENMFWYRQDPGLGLRLIYFSYDVKMKEKGDIPEGYSVSREKKERFSLILESASTNQTSMYLCASRGRPPGEQYFGPGTRLTVT.

The CDR3 DNA follows: TGTGCCAGCAGCCGGACAGGGAATAGCAATCAGCCCCAGCATTTT. Amino acid sequence: CASSRTGNSNQPQHF. The V gene is TRBV6-4, the J gene TRBJ1-5; 8 bases agree with TRBD1. This CDR3 contains 15 residues. Unmatched junction bases numbered 4, after V lost 6 bases and J lost 0 bases. Germline assignment: CDR1 MRHNA and CDR2 SNTAGT.

The chain is built from TRBV6-1 and TRBJ2-7; 9 nucleotides line up with TRBD1. Trimming at V came to 6 bases and at J to 5 bases, leaving 11 bases not matched to a gene. Germline V gives CDR1 MNHNS, CDR2 SASEGT. The CDR3 loop spans 15 amino acids. CDR3 nucleotide sequence: TGTGCCAGCAGGGTCCCCACAGGGGGCGTCCACGAGCAGTACTTC. It specifies CASRVPTGGVHEQYF.

This clone was seen a single time. The V call is TRBV2, the J call TRBJ1-3; no definite D call. V was clipped by 6 bases and J by 0 bases, with 3 bases between them. Germline V gene lookup returns CDR1 SNHLY and CDR2 FYNNEI. The CDR3 sequence is 12 residues long. The chain's CDR3 is CASRFSGNTIYF. CDR3 sequence (DNA): TGTGCCAGCAGGTTCTCTGGAAACACCATATATTTT.

This chain uses TRBV5-6 with TRBJ1-2; the D is unclear. The ends were cut back, 3 bases at V and 7 bases at J, with 13 bases in the middle. Germline assignment: CDR1 SGHDT and CDR2 YYEEEE. This CDR3 has 13 amino acids. CDR3 region: CASSSPPPGGYTF. In DNA form, the CDR3 reads TGTGCCAGCAGCTCCCCCCCTCCCGGTGGCTACACCTTC.

The chain combines TRBV4-1 with TRBJ2-1; a weak D match, TRBD1 (6 bases). The germline gives CDR1 MGHRA, CDR2 YSYEKL. Trimming took off 4 bases at V and 6 bases at J, with 16 bases between the two ends. CDR3 length equals 15 residues. The CDR3 nucleotides are TGCGCCAGCAGCCCCCGACCGGGACAAATCAATGAGCAGTTCTTC. Its protein is CASSPRPGQINEQFF.

The rearrangement joins TRBV5-4 to TRBJ1-2, with a possible D match to TRBD1 (6 bases). This CDR3 comprises 14 residues. The germline V and J ends were trimmed by 1 base and 6 bases, with 13 bases remaining between them. Germline assignment: CDR1 SGHNT and CDR2 YYREEE (reference sequence). The CDR3 sequence is CASSLPAGGNGYTF. The CDR3 coding sequence is TGTGCCAGCAGCTTGCCTGCGGGGGGCAATGGCTACACCTTC.

This chain joins TRBV19 and TRBJ1-5; 8 nucleotides line up with TRBD1. Germline CDR1 reads LNHDA; CDR2 reads SQIVND (reference sequence). The CDR3 runs 17 residues. V lost 5 bases to trimming and J lost 2 bases; unmatched junction nucleotides: 11. The CDR3 loop is CASSGAGGASGNQPQHF. The CDR3, as DNA: TGTGCCAGTAGTGGGGCAGGGGGCGCGAGTGGCAATCAGCCCCAGCATTTT.

This CDR3 is CASSVAAGYQETQYF. CDR3 DNA: TGTGCCAGCAGCGTAGCTGCGGGATACCAAGAGACCCAGTACTTC. J is TRBJ2-5 and V is TRBV9; a weak D match, TRBD2 (6 bases). CDR1 SGDLS and CDR2 YYNGEE come from the germline V gene. The CDR3 covers 15 residues. The V end was cut by 0 bases, the J end by 0 bases, with 9 bases between.

This sequence joins TRBV5-4 and TRBJ1-2, with D perhaps TRBD1 (6 bases). Trimming took off 0 bases at V and 8 bases at J, with 20 bases between the two ends. Germline V gene sequence: CDR1 SGHNT, CDR2 YYREEE (reference sequence). The CDR3 has 16 amino acids. The CDR3 here is CASSLDLVQGLGGYTF. The CDR3 DNA is TGTGCCAGCAGCTTGGACTTGGTACAGGGTTTGGGAGGCTACACCTTC.

The chain has TRBV7-9 and TRBJ2-3; D call uncertain. The germline CDR1 and CDR2 sequences are SEHNR and FQNEAQ (reference sequence). The CDR3 contains 11 residues. Between the trimmed V and J ends, which lost 3 bases and 3 bases, there was a span of 1 base. In DNA, the CDR3 is TGTGCCAGCAGCTTTACAGATACGCAGTATTTT. It encodes CASSFTDTQYF.

This clone was seen only once. The gene calls are TRBV9 and TRBJ2-7; 10 nucleotides match TRBD1. This CDR3 has 15 amino acids. Germline loops: CDR1 SGDLS, CDR2 YYNGEE. The J segment lost 4 bases and the V segment lost 4 bases, leaving 8 bases of the junction unmatched. The CDR3: CASSPRTGGIYEQYF. The DNA for the CDR3 is TGTGCCAGCAGCCCGAGGACAGGGGGGATTTACGAGCAGTACTTC.

The V call is TRBV6-1, the J call TRBJ1-2, with D unclear. Germline V gives CDR1 MNHNS, CDR2 SASEGT. V was pared by 0 bases and J by 1 base, with 15 bases between. The CDR3 spans 17 residues. DNA for the CDR3: TGTGCCAGCAGTGAAGCTTCGGCGGCAGATCTTAACTATGGCTACACCTTC. It specifies CASSEASAADLNYGYTF.

The chain has TRBV7-3 and TRBJ2-1; TRBD2 is a possible D gene (5 bases). Germline CDR1 reads SGHTA; CDR2 reads FQGTGA. The CDR3 contains 15 residues. Deletions cut 6 bases from V and 7 bases from J, with 19 bases between. CDR3 bases: TGTGCCAGCAGATTCCACGTGGGAGACGAAAATGAGCAGTTCTTC. Its protein product is CASRFHVGDENEQFF.

The chain links TRBV30 to TRBJ1-2; TRBD1 aligns across 10 bases. With 5 bases clipped from V and 8 bases from J, the junction kept 5 bases outside the gene matches. CDR1 is GTSNPN, CDR2 SVGIG, per germline (reference sequence). The CDR3 spans 12 residues. CDR3 sequence (DNA): TGTGCCTGGGAAGACAGGGGGCAAGGCTACACCTTC. As protein: CAWEDRGQGYTF.

The chain uses TRBV7-2 and TRBJ2-7, with 9 nucleotides matching TRBD2. CDR3 length: 14 amino acids. Trimming at V came to 3 bases and at J to 6 bases, leaving 6 bases not matched to a gene. Germline V gene data show CDR1 as SGHTA and CDR2 as FQGNSA. Written as DNA, the CDR3 is TGTGCCAGCAGCTTCGACCCTAGCGGGGCCGAGCAGTACTTC. This gives the protein CASSFDPSGAEQYF.

The chain is built from TRBV11-2 and TRBJ2-1, with TRBD2 matching over 11 bases. The V gene's germline CDR1 is SGHAT and CDR2 FQNNGV. Germline trimming cut 6 bases from V and 7 bases from J; bases unmatched to any gene: 8. This CDR3 contains 15 residues. The chain's CDR3 is CASRNSGGDLNEQFF. The CDR3 DNA sequence: TGTGCCAGCAGAAATAGCGGGGGGGATTTGAATGAGCAGTTCTTC.

This clone has more than one count but fewer than ten. This rearrangement joins TRBV4-1 to TRBJ2-7; the D is unclear. The germline gives CDR1 MGHRA, CDR2 YSYEKL. This CDR3 is built from 13 residues. Trimming pared 1 base from V and 6 bases from J, leaving 10 bases between. The CDR3 reads CASSQVEVSEQYF. DNA of the CDR3: TGCGCCAGCAGCCAAGTGGAAGTAAGCGAGCAGTACTTC.

DNA for the CDR3: TGCAGTGCTCGACAGACGGATTTCTACACCTTC. As protein: CSARQTDFYTF. This sequence joins TRBV20-1 and TRBJ1-2, with D possibly matching TRBD1 (5 bases). There are 11 residues in the CDR3. The germline V and J ends were trimmed by 5 bases and 10 bases, with 14 bases remaining between them. Germline-derived CDR1 and CDR2 are DFQATT and SNEGSKA (reference sequence).

This chain links TRBV25-1 with TRBJ2-1; 9 bases fit TRBD1. CDR1 is MGHDK and CDR2 is SYGVNS in the germline V gene. This CDR3 has 14 residues. With 10 bases clipped from V and 2 bases from J, the junction kept 6 bases outside the gene matches. The CDR3 spells CATGRTGAYNEQFF. The DNA of the CDR3 is TGTGCCACCGGAAGGACAGGGGCCTACAATGAGCAGTTCTTC.

V and J are TRBV25-1 and TRBJ2-1; 13 nucleotides align to TRBD2. The CDR3 totals 14 residues. Germline CDR1 is MGHDK and CDR2 is SYGVNS. V was pared by 5 bases and J by 9 bases, with 4 bases of the junction left unmatched. Here the CDR3 DNA reads TGTGCCAGCAGTCCTCGACTAGCGGGAGGTGAGCAGTTCTTC. It specifies CASSPRLAGGEQFF.

V gene TRBV5-1 combines with J gene TRBJ2-3; D assignment may be TRBD1 or TRBD2 (5 bases each). There are 14 residues in the CDR3. V was pared by 7 bases and J by 0 bases, with 12 bases between. CDR1 SGHRS and CDR2 YFSETQ come from the germline V gene. CDR3 nucleotide sequence: TGCGCCAGCGGGACGAGGATGAGCACAGATACGCAGTATTTT. This encodes CASGTRMSTDTQYF. The entire variable domain, with the rest obtained from reference TRBV5-1 and TRBJ2-3, is as follows: KAGVTQTPRYLIKTRGQQVTLSCSPISGHRSVSWYQQTPGQGLQFLFEYFSETQRNKGNFPGRFSGRQFSNSRSEMNVSTLELGDSALYLCASGTRMSTDTQYFGPGTRLTVL.

The gene calls are TRBV9 and TRBJ1-1; D is uncertain. The CDR3 covers 13 residues. The V and J ends lost 6 bases and 0 bases respectively, with 9 bases between them. The germline gives CDR1 SGDLS, CDR2 YYNGEE. CDR3 protein: CASTPPLNTEAFF. DNA of the CDR3: TGTGCCAGCACCCCACCACTGAACACTGAAGCTTTCTTT.

J is TRBJ2-5 and V is TRBV7-2, with 7 bases lining up with TRBD2. The CDR3 spans 13 residues. Trimming cost V 5 bases and J 5 bases; bases outside gene matches: 5. Germline V gene sequence: CDR1 SGHTA, CDR2 FQGNSA. Written as DNA, the CDR3 is TGTGCCAGCAGCATCGTGGGGGGGGAGACCCAGTACTTC. The encoded protein is CASSIVGGETQYF.

The gene calls are TRBV11-1 and TRBJ2-3; TRBD1 matches at 10 bases. The V gene end was trimmed by 6 bases and the J gene end by 2 bases; junction bases not matched to a gene: 5. CDR3 length: 15 amino acids. The germline CDR1 and CDR2 sequences are SGHAT and FQDESV (reference sequence). The CDR3 region has the DNA TGTGCCAGCAGACAGACAGGGGGCACCACAGATACGCAGTATTTT. Its translation: CASRQTGGTTDTQYF. Together with reference TRBV11-1 and TRBJ2-3, the CDR3 gives the full variable domain: EAEVAQSPRYKITEKSQAVAFWCDPISGHATLYWYRQILGQGPELLVQFQDESVVDDSQLPKDRFSAERLKGVDSTLKIQPAELGDSAMYLCASRQTGGTTDTQYFGPGTRLTVL.